Following are 9 T cell receptor beta chains from one sample sequenced in a study of control samples from healthy donors and cancer patients. TCRdb's table, derived via immunoSEQ multiplex PCR, lists solely in-frame clones and lacks some. The repertoire has about 95,000 clones, 85% of them found once; the top ten carry approximately 20%. The sample comprised blood. These receptors all stem from a man aged 30 to 45 in good health.

This chain links TRBV20-1 with TRBJ1-1; D remains unclear. The CDR3 consists of 12 residues. V dropped 3 bases and J dropped 7 bases, with 12 bases sitting between them. Germline V CDR1 and CDR2: DFQATT, SNEGSKA (reference sequence). The CDR3 reads CSASKGMGEAFF. For the CDR3, the DNA is TGCAGTGCTAGTAAGGGTATGGGTGAAGCTTTCTTT.

The chain recombines TRBV6-5 with TRBJ1-5; weak D call: TRBD1 (6 bases). Between the trimmed V and J ends, which lost 3 bases and 5 bases, there was a span of 11 bases. The CDR3 is made up of 14 amino acids. CDR1 is MNHEY, CDR2 SVGAGI, per germline. CDR3 protein: CASSYFRGDQPQHF. The CDR3 region has the DNA TGTGCCAGCAGTTATTTTAGGGGGGATCAGCCCCAGCATTTT.

The chain recombines TRBV10-3 with TRBJ1-6; TRBD1 aligns across 7 bases. The V gene end was trimmed by 5 bases and the J gene end by 7 bases; junction bases not matched to a gene: 5. Looked up from germline, CDR1 is ENHRY and CDR2 is SYGVKD. The CDR3 is 14 amino acids. CDR3 protein: CAISIEGANSPLHF. The CDR3 bases are TGTGCCATCAGTATAGAGGGGGCGAATTCACCCCTCCACTTT.

A single count supports this clone. The chain is built from TRBV5-4 and TRBJ1-3, with 7 bases lining up with TRBD1. The J segment lost 2 bases and the V segment lost 4 bases, leaving 6 bases of the junction unmatched. Germline-derived CDR1 and CDR2 are SGHNT and YYREEE (reference sequence). CDR3 size: 15 residues. The CDR3 DNA sequence: TGTGCCAGCAGCCGTACAGGGGTACCTGGAAACACCATATATTTT. This codes for CASSRTGVPGNTIYF.

This chain connects TRBV19 to TRBJ1-1; D gene unclear. The CDR3 covers 14 residues. Germline V lookup: CDR1 LNHDA, CDR2 SQIVND (reference sequence). Trimming removed 7 bases at V and 7 bases at J, with 19 bases between. The CDR3 loop is CASTVGAGVGEAFF. The CDR3 DNA sequence: TGTGCCAGTACCGTCGGCGCCGGTGTGGGTGAAGCTTTCTTT.

This clone appeared a single time. The DNA for the CDR3 is TGTGCCAGCAGTTTCCCCGCCGCTTCAAGTCTCGAGCAGTTCTTC. This translates into CASSFPAASSLEQFF. This chain connects TRBV28 to TRBJ2-1, with D hard to call. The germline CDR1 and CDR2 sequences are MDHEN and SYDVKM. The V end lost 3 bases, the J end lost 10 bases, and 19 bases lay between the germline ends. The CDR3 extends over 15 amino acids.

The chain is built from TRBV19 and TRBJ1-5; possible D gene TRBD1, 5 bases. The germline V gene encodes CDR1 LNHDA and CDR2 SQIVND (reference sequence). CDR3 length: 13 amino acids. Trimming cost V 3 bases and J 7 bases, with 10 bases left between them. The CDR3 loop is CASSMRGRQPQHF. For the CDR3, the DNA is TGTGCCAGTAGTATGAGGGGCCGGCAGCCCCAGCATTTT.

This sequence joins TRBV2 and TRBJ2-3; D might be TRBD1 (5 bases). The germline V gene encodes CDR1 SNHLY and CDR2 FYNNEI. The CDR3 contains 15 residues. The V end was cut by 7 bases, the J end by 0 bases, with 14 bases between. CDR3 sequence reads: CASTGRTRSTDTQYF. The CDR3 coding sequence is TGTGCCAGCACCGGCCGGACACGCAGCACAGATACGCAGTATTTT.

The chain couples TRBV18 to TRBJ1-2, with 8 bases matching TRBD1. Per germline, CDR1 KGHSH and CDR2 LQKENI. The CDR3 has 16 amino acids. V was pared by 6 bases and J by 4 bases, with 13 bases of the junction left unmatched. CDR3 nucleotide sequence: TGTGCCAGCTCCCAGGGGACAGGTCGCATGGGCTATGGCTACACCTTC. This translates into CASSQGTGRMGYGYTF.